This is a list of T cell receptor beta chains from one sample in a study of cytomegalovirus exposure and HLA in healthy donors. TCRdb's copy holds only in-frame clones and misses some; the assay was immunoSEQ multiplex PCR. The listing contains 80,000 or so clones. Sequencing was performed on PBMCs. These receptors all stem from a woman aged 25-40 years in good health and CMV-seronegative. CDR3s include the opening cysteine and the closing phenylalanine or tryptophan. The D gene is left open where the match is weak.

d_gene	v_gene	j_gene	CDR3aa	CDR3nt
TRBD1	TRBV6-5	TRBJ2-7	CASSDRALYEQYF	TGTGCCAGCAGTGACAGGGCTCTCTACGAGCAGTACTTC
.	TRBV5-1	TRBJ1-1	CASSSGTMNTEAFF	TGCGCCAGCAGCTCCGGGACAATGAACACTGAAGCTTTCTTT
TRBD1	TRBV7-2	TRBJ2-5	CASSFRTGQETQYF	TGTGCCAGCAGCTTTCGGACAGGACAAGAGACCCAGTACTTC
.	TRBV5-4	TRBJ1-6	CASSLGSGNSPLHF	TGTGCCAGCAGCTTGGGTAGTGGTAATTCACCCCTCCACTTT
.	TRBV7-2	TRBJ1-2	CASSQRGGLNYGYTF	TGTGCCAGCAGTCAACGGGGAGGTCTTAACTATGGCTACACCTTC
.	TRBV7-9	TRBJ2-3	CASSLDGRGTDTQYF	TGTGCCAGCAGCTTAGATGGTCGGGGCACAGATACGCAGTATTTT
.	TRBV19	TRBJ1-1	CASSPTPGMNTEAFF	TGTGCCAGTAGTCCCACTCCGGGGATGAACACTGAAGCTTTCTTT
TRBD2	TRBV25-1	TRBJ2-7	CASSSLGKAGTAYEQYF	TGTGCCAGCAGTTCCCTCGGGAAAGCGGGAACCGCCTACGAGCAGTACTTC
TRBD2	TRBV7-9	TRBJ2-5	CASSLAAGGETQYF	TGTGCCAGCAGCTTAGCGGCGGGGGGAGAGACCCAGTACTTC
.	TRBV9	TRBJ2-2	CASSVALWGENGELFF	TGTGCCAGCAGCGTAGCTTTGTGGGGGGAGAACGGGGAGCTGTTTTTT
.	TRBV12-5	TRBJ2-2	CASGLGDIAGELFF	TGTGCTAGTGGTTTGGGAGATATAGCCGGGGAGCTGTTTTTT
TRBD1	TRBV30	TRBJ1-2	CAYHPRQGVEYGYTF	TGTGCCTACCACCCTCGACAGGGAGTGGAATATGGCTACACCTTC
TRBD2	TRBV2	TRBJ2-5	CASRESGMEQETQYF	TGTGCCAGCAGGGAAAGCGGGATGGAGCAAGAGACCCAGTACTTC
.	TRBV28	TRBJ1-1	CASSLFSSTEAFF	TGTGCCAGCAGCCTTTTTTCTAGCACTGAAGCTTTCTTT
.	TRBV4-1	TRBJ1-6	CASSQDQRGPLHF	TGCGCCAGCAGCCAAGATCAGAGAGGCCCCCTCCACTTT
TRBD1	TRBV19	TRBJ1-5	CASRGQGWAQPQHF	TGTGCCAGTAGGGGACAGGGATGGGCTCAGCCCCAGCATTTT
.	TRBV30	TRBJ1-1	CAWHVLAGRIDTEAFF	TGTGCCTGGCACGTCCTCGCAGGGCGGATTGACACTGAAGCTTTCTTT
TRBD2	TRBV19	TRBJ2-5	CASSLGTSGRETQYF	TGTGCCAGTAGTTTAGGGACTAGCGGGAGAGAGACCCAGTACTTC
TRBD1	TRBV7-6	TRBJ2-2	CASSLLPQGSGELFF	TGTGCCAGCAGCTTACTTCCACAGGGGTCCGGGGAGCTGTTTTTT
TRBD1	TRBV28	TRBJ2-7	CASSFRQGGEQYF	TGTGCCAGCAGTTTCAGACAGGGCGGCGAGCAGTACTTC
.	TRBV5-1	TRBJ2-3	CASMLQGTDTQYF	TGCGCCAGCATGCTGCAGGGAACAGATACGCAGTATTTT
TRBD2	TRBV4-1	TRBJ2-1	CASSQTSGSSYNEQFF	TGCGCCAGCAGCCAAACTAGCGGGAGCTCCTACAATGAGCAGTTCTTC
.	TRBV28	TRBJ2-7	CASSLLGTPGGQYF	TGTGCCAGCAGTTTACTAGGCACTCCCGGCGGGCAGTACTTC
.	TRBV7-9	TRBJ2-5	CASSLVEQVQETQYF	TGTGCCAGCAGCTTAGTAGAACAGGTTCAAGAGACCCAGTACTTC
.	TRBV30	TRBJ2-7	CAWTGGNEQYF	TGTGCCTGGACAGGGGGGAACGAGCAGTACTTC
.	TRBV9	TRBJ2-2	CASSVGLAENTGELFF	TGTGCCAGCAGCGTAGGTTTAGCGGAAAACACCGGGGAGCTGTTTTTT
TRBD2	TRBV2	TRBJ2-1	CASRRLTSGSVYNEQFF	TGTGCCAGCAGACGCCTGACTAGCGGGAGTGTCTACAATGAGCAGTTCTTC
TRBD1	TRBV19	TRBJ1-5	CASQPGTGGIQPQHF	TGTGCCAGTCAGCCCGGGACAGGGGGTATTCAGCCCCAGCATTTT
TRBD1	TRBV27	TRBJ1-2	CASSRTGSDYGYTF	TGTGCCAGCAGCCGGACAGGGAGTGACTATGGCTACACCTTC
.	TRBV5-1	TRBJ1-1	CASSSRGTGLEAFF	TGCGCCAGCAGCTCCAGGGGTACCGGTTTGGAAGCTTTCTTT
.	TRBV7-6	TRBJ1-1	CASSSGEGLTEAFF	TGTGCCAGCAGCTCCGGAGAGGGTTTGACTGAAGCTTTCTTT
.	TRBV5-4	TRBJ2-5	CASSPAGQETQYF	TGTGCCAGCAGTCCTGCGGGACAAGAGACCCAGTACTTC
TRBD2	TRBV13	TRBJ2-3	CASSSGLAGADTQYF	TGTGCCAGCAGCTCCGGACTAGCGGGGGCAGATACGCAGTATTTT